The 23 T cell receptor beta chains below were found in one sample sequenced in a study of T cell changes during pregnancy in multiple sclerosis. The method was immunoSEQ multiplex PCR; TCRdb's version includes in-frame clones alone and lacks a portion of them. Seen here are about 70,000 clones, roughly 94% observed once, and the top ten hold less than 0.6%. The sequences come from peripheral blood, collected in the third trimester of pregnancy. Every receptor here comes from a female donor with multiple sclerosis, enrolled in a pregnancy study.

The genes are TRBV7-9 and TRBJ1-1; D is ambiguous. Per the germline V gene, CDR1 is SEHNR and CDR2 is FQNEAQ (reference sequence). The CDR3 consists of 16 residues. Between the trimmed V and J ends, which lost 2 bases and 3 bases, there was a span of 16 bases. The CDR3 loop reads CASSLTGRSVHTEAFF. The CDR3 DNA is TGTGCCAGCAGCTTAACCGGGCGTAGCGTCCACACTGAAGCTTTCTTT.

CDR3 bases: TGTGCCAGCAGCTTGACAGGGCGAGTGTTCTTC. Protein: CASSLTGRVFF. The V gene is TRBV7-6, the J gene TRBJ2-1, with 7 bases fitting TRBD1. The CDR3 consists of 11 residues. J lost 15 bases, V lost 3 bases, and 5 bases had no gene match. Germline V lookup: CDR1 SGHVS, CDR2 FNYEAQ.

The chain employs TRBV25-1 and TRBJ2-2, with a possible D match to TRBD1 (6 bases). From germline, CDR1 is MGHDK and CDR2 SYGVNS. The CDR3 sequence is 17 residues long. V was trimmed by 1 base and J by 0 bases, leaving 12 bases between them. The CDR3 sequence is CASSEWGQGANTGELFF. Written as DNA, the CDR3 is TGTGCCAGCAGTGAATGGGGGCAGGGTGCGAACACCGGGGAGCTGTTTTTT. The full variable domain, its missing parts supplied by reference TRBV25-1 and TRBJ2-2, is EADIYQTPRYLVIGTGKKITLECSQTMGHDKMYWYQQDPGMELHLIHYSYGVNSTEKGDLSSESTVSRIRTEHFPLTLESARPSHTSQYLCASSEWGQGANTGELFFGEGSRLTVL.

The CDR3 sequence: CASNRPRGGAETQYF. The CDR3 DNA follows: TGTGCCAGCAACCGCCCTCGGGGGGGGGCGGAGACCCAGTACTTC. The J gene is TRBJ2-5, the V gene TRBV6-5; TRBD2 agrees at 8 bases. This CDR3 has 15 residues. Trimming cost V 7 bases and J 5 bases; bases outside gene matches: 12. Germline-derived CDR1 and CDR2 are MNHEY and SVGAGI.

The rearrangement joins TRBV5-4 to TRBJ2-1, with a tentative D call TRBD2 (6 bases). This CDR3 has 14 residues. CDR1 SGHNT and CDR2 YYREEE come from the germline V gene (reference sequence). V lost 3 bases and J lost 6, with 13 bases in between. Written as DNA, the CDR3 is TGTGCCAGCAGCTGGTGGAGGGGCGCCAATGAGCAGTTCTTC. It translates to CASSWWRGANEQFF.

The DNA of the CDR3 is TGTGCCAGCAGCTTAGTCCCCACCGGGACAGGGTACTACGAGCAGTACTTC. It specifies CASSLVPTGTGYYEQYF. The chain joins TRBV7-2 to TRBJ2-7; the match to TRBD1 covers 9 bases. Looked up from germline, CDR1 is SGHTA and CDR2 is FQGNSA. The V and J ends lost 1 base and 3 bases, in that order; junction bases with no gene match: 10. This CDR3 contains 17 residues.

This chain uses TRBV29-1 with TRBJ2-3; 7 bases are a match to TRBD2. V lost 5 bases to trimming and J lost 0 bases; unmatched junction nucleotides: 11. Germline V gene data show CDR1 as SQVTM and CDR2 as ANQGSEA. This CDR3 contains 16 residues. The CDR3 coding sequence is TGCAGCGTTAGGAGCGGGGTTATAACTAGCACAGATACGCAGTATTTT. It yields the protein CSVRSGVITSTDTQYF.

This chain links TRBV5-1 with TRBJ1-2; a weak D match, TRBD1 (6 bases). V shed 3 bases and J shed 8 bases, with 11 bases lying between them. Germline V gene data show CDR1 as SGHRS and CDR2 as YFSETQ. The CDR3 is 12 residues long. The CDR3 DNA sequence: TGCGCCAGCAGCTCGAACAGGGAGGGCTACACCTTC. It codes for CASSSNREGYTF.

The V and J genes are TRBV6-5 and TRBJ1-6, with D unclear. In germline, CDR1 is MNHEY, CDR2 SVGAGI. The V gene lost 0 bases and the J gene lost 8 bases, with 11 bases spanning the gap. The CDR3 extends over 15 amino acids. The CDR3 loop is CASSYSRFWDSPLHF. As DNA, the CDR3 is TGTGCCAGCAGTTACTCGAGGTTCTGGGATTCACCCCTCCACTTT.

The rearrangement links TRBV5-5 to TRBJ1-6; 9 bases map to TRBD1. This CDR3 spans 15 amino acids. Germline V gene lookup returns CDR1 SGHKS and CDR2 YYEKEE (reference sequence). Losses at the gene ends were 2 bases for V and 8 bases for J; bases not matched to a gene: 5. CDR3 amino acids: CASSFTGQGDSPLHF. The CDR3 region has the DNA TGTGCCAGCAGCTTCACGGGACAGGGCGATTCACCCCTCCACTTT.

V is TRBV29-1 and J is TRBJ2-1; no definite D call. With 4 bases removed from V and 0 bases from J, the gap between germline ends came to 10 bases. Germline V lookup: CDR1 SQVTM, CDR2 ANQGSEA. The CDR3 contains 14 residues. CDR3 sequence: CSVGDISSYNEQFF. In DNA, the CDR3 is TGCAGCGTTGGTGACATCAGCTCCTACAATGAGCAGTTCTTC.

The J gene is TRBJ2-5, the V gene TRBV10-3, with 11 bases aligning to TRBD2. The germline V gene encodes CDR1 ENHRY and CDR2 SYGVKD. V shed 0 bases, J shed 3 bases, and the junction held 6 bases outside the gene matches. The CDR3 contains 17 residues. CDR3 nucleotides: TGTGCCATCAGTGAGTCGACCGGACTAGCGGGTAAAGAGACCCAGTACTTC. Translating it yields CAISESTGLAGKETQYF.

Concerning this clone: The junction differs from germline at one of its ends, possibly a read error. The chain links TRBV5-1 to TRBJ2-1, with 7 bases fitting TRBD2. The germline V gene encodes CDR1 SGHRS and CDR2 YFSETQ. There are 12 residues in the CDR3. This CDR3 is CASRGDYYEQFF. The CDR3 coding sequence is TGCGCCAGCAGGGGGGACTACTATGAGCAGTTCTTC.

The CDR3 protein is CASSLVGTGNNSPLHF. DNA for the CDR3: TGTGCCAGCAGCTTAGTCGGGACAGGGAATAATTCACCCCTCCACTTT. V usage is TRBV7-2 and J usage is TRBJ1-6; 9 positions agree with TRBD1. V lost 1 base and J lost 5; bases outside the gene matches: 3. Germline loops: CDR1 SGHTA, CDR2 FQGNSA. This CDR3 is built from 16 residues.

The rearrangement links TRBV7-2 to TRBJ2-2, with TRBD2 identical over 7 bases. CDR1 SGHTA and CDR2 FQGNSA come from the germline V gene. CDR3 size: 15 residues. V lost 2 bases to trimming and J lost 8 bases; unmatched junction nucleotides: 8. DNA of the CDR3: TGTGCCAGCAGCTTAACGGGGGGAATAACGGGGGAGCTGTTTTTT. Its translation: CASSLTGGITGELFF.

V is TRBV10-3 and J is TRBJ2-3, with TRBD2 matching 11 bases. This CDR3 comprises 19 residues. Per germline, CDR1 ENHRY and CDR2 SYGVKD. Trimming removed 5 bases from V and 0 bases from J; junction bases left unmatched: 13. The CDR3 nucleotides are TGTGCCATCAGTTCAGATCTAGCGGGGGGCCCGACTAGCACAGATACGCAGTATTTT. This translates into CAISSDLAGGPTSTDTQYF.

The chain links TRBV5-4 to TRBJ2-7, with D perhaps matching TRBD1 (7 bases). The CDR3 totals 13 residues. Trimming pared 1 base from V and 3 bases from J, leaving 8 bases between. The germline gives CDR1 SGHNT, CDR2 YYREEE (reference sequence). The CDR3 nucleotides read TGTGCCAGCAGCTTGCAGGGGGGCTACGAGCAGTACTTC. The encoded protein is CASSLQGGYEQYF.

J is TRBJ1-1 and V is TRBV29-1; weak D call: TRBD1 (5 bases). The ends were cut back, 3 bases at V and 4 bases at J, with 15 bases in the middle. The CDR3 totals 14 residues. Per germline, CDR1 SQVTM and CDR2 ANQGSEA. The CDR3: CSVDRAGLSTEAFF. The CDR3 DNA sequence: TGCAGCGTTGATAGGGCAGGGCTAAGCACTGAAGCTTTCTTT.

J is TRBJ2-7 and V is TRBV5-4; 7 bases are shared with TRBD1. V lost 4 bases to trimming and J lost 7 bases; unmatched junction nucleotides: 11. Per the germline V gene, CDR1 is SGHNT and CDR2 is YYREEE (reference sequence). CDR3 length: 14 amino acids. CDR3 coding DNA: TGTGCCAGCAGCGAAAACAGGGGTTATTCAGAGCAGTACTTC. It specifies CASSENRGYSEQYF.

This chain links TRBV5-4 with TRBJ1-1; D gene unclear. Germline V gene lookup returns CDR1 SGHNT and CDR2 YYREEE (reference sequence). This CDR3 comprises 14 residues. V lost 7 bases, J lost 3 bases, and 16 bases lay in between. The CDR3 DNA reads TGTGCCAGCCAGATCCGGGGTGTACACACTGAAGCTTTCTTT. It yields the protein CASQIRGVHTEAFF.

The chain joins TRBV30 to TRBJ2-3; maybe TRBD1 (5 bases). Per the germline V gene, CDR1 is GTSNPN and CDR2 is SVGIG (reference sequence). Trimming took 5 bases from V and 0 from J, leaving 12 bases between them. The CDR3 has 14 residues. The CDR3 region has the DNA TGTGCCTGGTCAGTAGGGGTAAGCACAGATACGCAGTATTTT. This encodes CAWSVGVSTDTQYF.

This clone has only one observation. The CDR3 here is CASRPAGQGTKNIQYF. The DNA of the CDR3 is TGTGCCAGCAGACCAGCTGGACAGGGGACCAAAAACATTCAGTACTTC. The rearrangement joins TRBV7-2 to TRBJ2-4; TRBD1 aligns across 9 bases. The CDR3 spans 16 residues. J was trimmed by 2 bases and V by 6 bases; bases with no gene match: 8. CDR1 is SGHTA and CDR2 is FQGNSA in the germline V gene.

V usage is TRBV20-1 and J usage is TRBJ1-6; no reliable D call. CDR1 and CDR2 (germline): DFQATT, SNEGSKA (reference sequence). The V end lost 5 bases, the J end lost 13 bases, and 6 bases lay between the germline ends. This CDR3 spans 9 amino acids. CDR3 region: CSAGWPLHF. The CDR3 region has the DNA TGCAGTGCTGGCTGGCCCCTCCACTTT.